The rows below give T cell receptor beta chains drawn from one sample of a study of cytomegalovirus exposure and HLA in healthy donors. The table came from immunoSEQ multiplex PCR; TCRdb's copy has only in-frame clones and leaves some out. There are roughly 300,000 clones in the sample; approximately 90% occur only once, and approximately 1% lies in the top ten. The sample consisted of PBMCs. The source of these receptors is a woman aged 25 to 45 in good health and CMV-seropositive. Each CDR3 is given with its conserved first and last residue. The D gene is left open where the match is weak. Expanded clones get a size class; other rows say once, few or many, or leave the size out.

>18|TRBV11-2|TRBJ2-7|TRBD1|NA
CASSPRLGRRDRVWEQYF
TGTGCCAGCAGCCCACGATTAGGGCGGCGGGACAGGGTATGGGAGCAGTACTTC
>13|TRBV28|TRBJ1-1|NA|NA
CASSSWLNEEAFF
TGTGCCAGCAGTTCGTGGTTAAACGAAGAAGCTTTCTTT
>15|TRBV6-5|TRBJ1-2|TRBD1|NA
CASSYSVGQGHGYTF
TGTGCCAGCAGTTACTCTGTGGGACAGGGTCATGGCTACACCTTC
>13|TRBV29-1|TRBJ2-4|NA|few
CSVGGVPDNIQYF
TGCAGCGTTGGGGGGGTCCCCGACAACATTCAGTACTTC
>16|TRBV27|TRBJ2-2|TRBD1|once
CASSSTGAGVPGELFF
TGTGCCAGCAGTTCTACAGGGGCTGGTGTCCCCGGGGAGCTGTTTTTT
>15|TRBV7-6|TRBJ2-1|TRBD2|NA
CASSSKAGGPDEQFF
TGTGCCAGCAGCTCAAAAGCGGGGGGGCCGGATGAGCAGTTCTTC
>16|TRBV28|TRBJ2-3|NA|NA
CASSSSPPLGADTQYF
TGTGCCAGCAGTTCATCTCCTCCTTTGGGAGCCGATACGCAGTATTTT
>14|TRBV9|TRBJ2-7|TRBD1|NA
CASSTGQGTGEQYF
TGTGCCAGCAGCACCGGACAGGGTACGGGGGAGCAGTACTTC
>16|TRBV5-1|TRBJ2-5|NA|NA
CASSPGGSKYQETQYF
TGCGCCAGCAGCCCCGGCGGCAGCAAGTACCAAGAGACCCAGTACTTC
>15|TRBV4-3|TRBJ2-1|TRBD2|NA
CASSQALAGVVEQFF
TGCGCCAGCAGCCAAGCCCTAGCGGGGGTGGTGGAGCAGTTCTTC
>13|TRBV11-3|TRBJ2-1|NA|once
CASSSPLRGEQFF
TGTGCCAGCAGCTCCCCTCTTAGGGGTGAGCAGTTCTTC
>15|TRBV7-2|TRBJ1-1|NA|NA
CASNLHNRLNTEAFF
TGTGCCAGCAACCTGCATAACCGTTTGAACACTGAAGCTTTCTTT
>13|TRBV7-2|TRBJ1-1|NA|NA
CASSPSRQAGAFF
TGTGCCAGCAGCCCGTCCAGACAGGCTGGAGCTTTCTTT
>15|TRBV11-3|TRBJ1-1|TRBD1|NA
CASSLGRQGGTEAFF
TGTGCCAGCAGCTTAGGTCGACAGGGGGGGACTGAAGCTTTCTTT
>15|TRBV19|TRBJ2-1|NA|once
CASREEGYLRDEQFF
TGTGCCAGTAGAGAGGAGGGCTACCTAAGGGATGAGCAGTTCTTC
>12|TRBV9|TRBJ2-3|NA|NA
CASNPGADTQYF
TGTGCCAGCAACCCTGGGGCAGATACGCAGTATTTT
>15|TRBV5-6|TRBJ1-6|NA|NA
CASTLEGVGNSPLHF
TGTGCCAGCACCCTGGAAGGTGTCGGTAATTCACCCCTCCACTTT
>15|TRBV4-2|TRBJ1-2|NA|NA
CASSQEIRLNYGYTF
TGTGCCAGCAGCCAAGAAATCAGACTTAACTATGGCTACACCTTC
>14|TRBV25-1|TRBJ2-1|TRBD2|NA
CASSTAGGDNEQFF
TGTGCCAGCAGTACGGCGGGGGGGGACAATGAGCAGTTCTTC
>11|TRBV2|TRBJ2-3|NA|NA
CASILTDTQYF
TGTGCCAGCATTCTTACAGATACGCAGTATTTT
>16|TRBV4-2|TRBJ1-2|NA|NA
CASSPEVVFGGDGYTF
TGTGCCAGCAGCCCCGAGGTAGTATTCGGGGGCGATGGCTACACCTTC
>14|TRBV11-3|TRBJ2-7|TRBD1|NA
CASSPGGVVHEQYF
TGTGCCAGCAGCCCAGGGGGCGTAGTCCACGAGCAGTACTTC
>15|TRBV10-3|TRBJ2-1|NA|NA
CAISDARWGYNEQFF
TGTGCCATCAGTGATGCTAGGTGGGGCTACAATGAGCAGTTCTTC
>17|TRBV7-9|TRBJ1-2|TRBD1|NA
CASSLAEGQGESYGYTF
TGTGCCAGCAGCTTAGCGGAGGGACAGGGGGAATCCTATGGCTACACCTTC
>12|TRBV30|TRBJ1-1|NA|NA
CAWKPMNTEAFF
TGTGCCTGGAAGCCTATGAACACTGAAGCTTTCTTT
>14|TRBV27|TRBJ2-1|NA|NA
CASSPGSLVGEQFF
TGTGCCAGCAGTCCTGGCAGCCTGGTCGGTGAGCAGTTCTTC
>16|TRBV6-4|TRBJ2-3|NA|NA
CASSEGRGLLGGTQYF
TGTGCCAGCAGTGAAGGTCGGGGGCTCCTAGGGGGGACGCAGTATTTT
>16|TRBV6-5|TRBJ1-2|NA|NA
CASSYSPQGTTYGYTF
TGTGCCAGCAGTTACTCGCCCCAGGGGACGACCTATGGCTACACCTTC
>13|TRBV27|TRBJ1-6|NA|few
CASSEARWGSLHF
TGTGCCAGCAGTGAGGCACGGTGGGGGTCCCTCCACTTT
>15|TRBV28|TRBJ1-6|NA|NA
CASSPGSSYNSPLHF
TGTGCCAGCAGCCCAGGGAGCTCCTATAATTCACCCCTCCACTTT
>13|TRBV29-1|TRBJ1-2|TRBD1|NA
CSVMRTGVYGYTF
TGCAGCGTAATGCGGACAGGGGTCTATGGCTACACCTTC
>13|TRBV15|TRBJ2-7|NA|NA
CATSPLRLGEQYF
TGTGCCACCAGCCCTCTAAGACTAGGGGAGCAGTACTTC
>15|TRBV7-6|TRBJ2-2|TRBD2|NA
CASSLPSGDTGELFF
TGTGCCAGCAGCTTACCTAGCGGGGACACCGGGGAGCTGTTTTTT
>16|TRBV4-2|TRBJ2-3|NA|NA
CASSQVVAADTDTQYF
TGTGCCAGCAGCCAAGTGGTAGCGGCCGACACAGATACGCAGTATTTT
>12|TRBV28|TRBJ2-7|NA|NA
CASSLSSYEQYF
TGTGCCAGCAGCCTCTCGTCCTACGAGCAGTACTTC
>16|TRBV9|TRBJ1-5|TRBD1|NA
CASRGTGLYSNQPQHF
TGTGCCAGCAGGGGGACAGGGCTTTATAGCAATCAGCCCCAGCATTTT
>15|TRBV7-6|TRBJ2-7|NA|once
CASSLNSGSSYEQYF
TGTGCCAGCAGCTTAAACTCAGGGAGCTCCTACGAGCAGTACTTC
>15|TRBV15|TRBJ2-7|NA|NA
CATSSGKVISYEQYF
TGTGCCACCAGCAGCGGGAAAGTGATTTCCTACGAGCAGTACTTC
>16|TRBV18|TRBJ2-7|TRBD2|NA
CASSHTTSGGQYEQYF
TGTGCCAGCTCACACACCACTAGCGGGGGGCAGTACGAGCAGTACTTC
>11|TRBV5-4|TRBJ2-7|NA|NA
CASSLNNEQYF
TGTGCCAGCAGCTTGAATAACGAGCAGTACTTC
>13|TRBV4-3|TRBJ2-1|NA|once
CASSHRDYNEQFF
TGCGCCAGCAGCCACCGTGACTACAATGAGCAGTTCTTC
>12|TRBV2|TRBJ1-1|NA|NA
CASNRQGLEAFF
TGTGCCAGCAATAGGCAGGGACTCGAAGCTTTCTTT
>17|TRBV4-2|TRBJ2-2|TRBD1|NA
CASSQLFDRANTGELFF
TGTGCCAGCAGCCAACTTTTCGACAGGGCGAACACCGGGGAGCTGTTTTTT
>17|TRBV7-6|TRBJ2-1|TRBD2|NA
CASSLALASGGYNEQFF
TGTGCCAGCAGCTTAGCGCTGGCTAGCGGGGGGTACAATGAGCAGTTCTTC
>12|TRBV5-4|TRBJ2-3|NA|NA
CASSELWDTQYF
TGTGCCAGCAGCGAGCTCTGGGATACGCAGTATTTT
>13|TRBV6-5|TRBJ1-5|NA|NA
CASSYEVNQPQHF
TGTGCCAGCAGTTACGAGGTGAATCAGCCCCAGCATTTT
>15|TRBV13|TRBJ1-3|NA|NA
CASSTGGVSGNTIYF
TGTGCCAGCAGCACCGGAGGGGTCTCTGGAAACACCATATATTTT
>10|TRBV30|TRBJ2-4|NA|NA
CAWGSGIRHF
NA
>16|TRBV7-2|TRBJ2-5|NA|NA
CASLYSGEGKWETQYF
TGTGCCAGCCTCTACTCAGGGGAGGGGAAGTGGGAGACCCAGTACTTC
>17|TRBV11-1|TRBJ1-1|TRBD1|NA
CASSLRPGQGPNTEAFF
TGTGCCAGCAGCTTAAGGCCGGGACAGGGCCCGAACACTGAAGCTTTCTTT
>13|TRBV5-4|TRBJ2-5|NA|NA
CASSFRYQETQYF
TGTGCCAGCAGCTTCCGGTACCAAGAGACCCAGTACTTC